The rows below give T cell receptor beta chains drawn from one sample of a study of PD-1 blockade in mismatch repair-deficient tumors. Clones were sequenced by immunoSEQ multiplex PCR, and TCRdb holds only the in-frame ones, with some missing. The sample holds some 120,000 clones; roughly 90% are singletons and the top ten take roughly 10%. This sample comprised peripheral blood, obtained 70 to 73 weeks after starting pembrolizumab. The receptor set was obtained from an adult with mismatch repair-deficient cancer. The CDR3 runs from the conserved cysteine through the conserved F or W. The order of the fields is CDR3 DNA, CDR3 protein, J gene, clone size, D gene, V gene. A D gene is named only where the DNA matches it firmly. Where a row states a size, it is once, few, many or the class of an expanded clone; other rows omit it.

TGTGCCAGCAGCTTAGGGGACAGGGTTGGGGAAAAACTGTTTTTT CASSLGDRVGEKLFF TRBJ1-4 - TRBD1 TRBV7-6
TGTGCCAGCAGTTCCCCGAGACTAGCGGGAGGCCCCGCCAATACGCAGTATTTT CASSSPRLAGGPANTQYF TRBJ2-3 - TRBD2 TRBV28
TGTGCCAGCCTGACGAGAGTAGCCAAAAACATTCAGTACTTC CASLTRVAKNIQYF TRBJ2-4 - - TRBV28
TGTGCCAGCAGCCCTACCGGGACGCAAGACAATGAGCAGTTCTTC CASSPTGTQDNEQFF TRBJ2-1 - - TRBV21-1
TGTGCCAGCAGCTTACCCCGGGACAGTTCCTACGAGCAGTACTTC CASSLPRDSSYEQYF TRBJ2-7 - TRBD1 TRBV11-1
TGCGCCAGCAGCTTGGGCCCGAGGGGGAGCAACGAGCAGTACTTC CASSLGPRGSNEQYF TRBJ2-7 - - TRBV5-1
TGTGCCAGCAGCTTAGGCAAAATCGGGGAAAAACTGTTTTTT CASSLGKIGEKLFF TRBJ1-4 - - TRBV7-6
TGCGCCAGCAGCTTGGAGGGACAGGGGGCGCGAGGCTACACCTTC CASSLEGQGARGYTF TRBJ1-2 - TRBD1 TRBV5-1
TGTGCCACCAGCAGAGATCTGGGCAATCAGCCCCAGCATTTT CATSRDLGNQPQHF TRBJ1-5 - - TRBV15
TGTGCCAGCAGCCAAGAACTGGGGGAGCTGTTTTTT CASSQELGELFF TRBJ2-2 - - TRBV4-2
TGTGCCAGCAGCTTAGTCCTAGCTGGGCTCAATGAGCAGTTCTTC CASSLVLAGLNEQFF TRBJ2-1 - - TRBV7-2
TGTGCCAGTAGCCAGGGACAGGGTATTAATGAGCAGTTCTTC CASSQGQGINEQFF TRBJ2-1 - TRBD1 TRBV19
TGTGCCAGCAGCTACGGGAGCGGGACTAGCACAGATACGCAGTATTTT CASSYGSGTSTDTQYF TRBJ2-3 once TRBD2 TRBV11-3
TGCGCCAGCGGTGAAGCTATGGGCTCTGGGGCCAACGTCCTGACTTTC CASGEAMGSGANVLTF TRBJ2-6 - - TRBV5-1
TGCGCCAGCTCAACAGGGCCGAACACCGGGGAGCTGTTTTTT CASSTGPNTGELFF TRBJ2-2 once - TRBV4-1
TGTGCCAGCAGCTTAAGTTCCAGGGGCGAAAACATTCAGTACTTC CASSLSSRGENIQYF TRBJ2-4 - - TRBV7-2
TGCGCCAGCAGCCAAGATAGGCCCTACTATGGCTACACCTTC CASSQDRPYYGYTF TRBJ1-2 - - TRBV4-3
TGTGCCAGCTCACCTTATGTGACCGGGACAGGGCGATACGAGCAGTACTTC CASSPYVTGTGRYEQYF TRBJ2-7 - TRBD1 TRBV18
TGTGCCAGCACCCTAAGGCGCGGCCAGCCCCAGCATTTT CASTLRRGQPQHF TRBJ1-5 few - TRBV7-2
TGTGCCAGTAGTATGGGGGGGCGCTCGCTCTACGAGCAGTACTTC CASSMGGRSLYEQYF TRBJ2-7 - - TRBV19
TGCGCCAGCAGCCAAGTGCGGCAGAACAATCAGCCCCAGCATTTT CASSQVRQNNQPQHF TRBJ1-5 - - TRBV4-3
TGTGCCAGCAGTCCTCGGACAGGGAAGGAGACCCAGTACTTC CASSPRTGKETQYF TRBJ2-5 - TRBD1 TRBV28